This TCR beta chain was sequenced for a study of T cell responses to AZD1222 COVID-19 vaccine. Germline CDR1 and CDR2: MNHEY and SVGEGT. With 0 bases removed from V and 12 bases from J, the gap between germline ends came to 13 bases. This CDR3 comprises 13 residues. Overall study results and limits: Only six or seven AZD1222 recipients tested seropositive at baseline. Among the donors, most were white British and more were female, and clonal diversity was possibly underestimated. Sampled repertoires all dated from after the peak T cell response. The study reported that nearly half of spike-specific TCRs target unmutated variant regions.

Measured with immunoSEQ multiplex PCR; TCRdb has only the in-frame clones, and not every one. Here the sample spans some 180,000 clones, about 90% being singletons. Points on this clone: Antigen unknown.

This rearrangement joins TRBV6-2 or TRBV6-3 to TRBJ2-3; D unclear. This sequence was found in an adult who received the AZD1222 COVID-19 vaccine. Here the sequenced sample was peripheral blood, taken 28 days after the second AZD1222 dose. In DNA, the CDR3 is TGTGCCAGCAGTTACTCGACGACCACCTTACAGTATTTT. It yields the protein CASSYSTTTLQYF.